This record covers a single T cell receptor beta chain. Authors' analysis steps: Quantification of nucleated cells was approximated via reference gene primer amplification. Method: immunoSEQ multiplex PCR; TCRdb's copy keeps in-frame clones and lacks some. V and J calls and clone size come straight from that table; D and trimming were deduced from the DNA. The top ten hold about 3.1% of the sample, which has 140,000 to 150,000 clones, 85% seen once. This specimen comes from a study of blood T cell repertoires in COVID-19. Study-level background: Samples of COVID-19 (acute and convalescent) were obtained from the United States, Italy and Spain. Sources were T cells, B-cell-depleted T cells, or PBMCs; the material itself was cDNA or gDNA.

The CDR3 consists of 15 residues. Germline CDR1 PRHDT, CDR2 FYEKMQ (reference sequence). V was shortened by 4 bases and J by 2 bases, with 14 bases between the two germline ends. The clonotype comes from a woman aged 35 to 49 with active or convalescent COVID-19. Sequencing used peripheral blood. The chain couples TRBV13 to TRBJ1-2, with a possible D match to TRBD1 (6 bases). The CDR3 region is CASSSGQAVNYGYTF. CDR3 coding DNA: TGTGCCAGCAGCTCGGGACAAGCGGTGAACTATGGCTACACCTTC.